These 32 T cell receptor beta chains were sequenced from one sample in a study of T cell changes during pregnancy in multiple sclerosis (dated by TCRdb to between 2018 and 2021). The library was produced with the immunoSEQ multiplex PCR assay. Imported from immuneACCESS, the table was reduced by TCRdb to in-frame sequences with V and J called. These copies leave out some clones; in studies compared against another copy, an unresolved V gene accounts for under half, and the cause of the remainder is not known. This sample lists around 66,000 clones; 91% were detected once. Jointly, the top ten make up 2% to 2.5% of the sample. This specimen was peripheral blood, taken in the third trimester of pregnancy. These receptor sequences come from a female donor in good health, enrolled as a control in a pregnancy study.

The chain joins TRBV10-3 to TRBJ2-5; D unclear. Germline-derived CDR1 and CDR2 are ENHRY and SYGVKD. The CDR3 extends over 13 amino acids. V was pared by 2 bases and J by 3 bases, with 7 bases between. The DNA of the CDR3 is TGTGCCATCAGTGAGACCCTAGAAGAGACCCAGTACTTC. Its protein is CAISETLEETQYF.

The chain combines TRBV15 with TRBJ2-2; 8 bases are a match to TRBD1. CDR3 length: 16 amino acids. Per the germline V gene, CDR1 is LNHNV and CDR2 is YYDKDF (reference sequence). Trimming removed 1 base from V and 7 bases from J; junction bases left unmatched: 8. CDR3 region: CATSRGRTGKGGELFF. The CDR3 DNA follows: TGTGCCACCAGCAGAGGGCGGACAGGGAAGGGCGGGGAGCTGTTTTTT.

The CDR3 DNA reads TGTGCCAGTAGCCTACAGGTGGCGTTGAACACTGAAGCTTTCTTT. The encoded protein is CASSLQVALNTEAFF. V gene TRBV19 combines with J gene TRBJ1-1; D is possibly TRBD1 (5 bases). Germline-derived CDR1 and CDR2 are LNHDA and SQIVND (reference sequence). Trimming removed 6 bases from V and 0 bases from J, with 14 bases in between. The CDR3 totals 15 residues.

A single count supports this clone. The chain is built from TRBV9 and TRBJ2-7; perhaps TRBD2 as D (6 bases). The ends were cut back, 0 bases at V and 6 bases at J, with 10 bases in the middle. The germline V gene has CDR1 SGDLS and CDR2 YYNGEE. CDR3 size: 13 residues. CDR3 DNA sequence: TGTGCCAGCAGCGTAGGGGTCGGGGGCGAGCAGTACTTC. This gives the protein CASSVGVGGEQYF.

The CDR3 region has the DNA TGTGCCAGCAGTTTACAGGGGACTGAAGCTTTCTTT. Protein sequence: CASSLQGTEAFF. This chain links TRBV28 with TRBJ1-1; TRBD1 might be the D (6 bases). CDR3 size: 12 residues. V lost 2 bases and J lost 5, with 6 bases in between. CDR1 is MDHEN and CDR2 is SYDVKM in the germline V gene.

This chain uses TRBV7-6 with TRBJ2-1; 9 bases match TRBD2. The CDR3 is made up of 15 amino acids. V was clipped by 1 base and J by 9 bases; unmatched bases: 7. Germline V gene sequence: CDR1 SGHVS, CDR2 FNYEAQ. The CDR3 nucleotides read TGTGCCAGCAGCTTAGGTGCAGCGGGGGGAGGTGAGCAGTTCTTC. It yields the protein CASSLGAAGGGEQFF.

CDR3 sequence reads: CASSARQLQETQYF. The CDR3 region has the DNA TGTGCCAGCTCGGCCCGACAGCTCCAAGAGACCCAGTACTTC. V usage is TRBV5-4 and J usage is TRBJ2-5; perhaps TRBD1 as D (5 bases). The germline V gene encodes CDR1 SGHNT and CDR2 YYREEE (reference sequence). V gave up 7 bases and J gave up 1 base, with 14 bases separating them. The CDR3 contains 14 residues. Complete variable domain (other parts from reference TRBV5-4 and TRBJ2-5): ETGVTQSPTHLIKTRGQQVTLRCSSQSGHNTVSWYQQALGQGPQFIFQYYREEENGRGNFPPRFSGLQFPNYSSELNVNALELDDSALYLCASSARQLQETQYFGPGTRLLVL.

The J gene is TRBJ2-2, the V gene TRBV27; 7 nucleotides match TRBD1. V shed 11 bases, J shed 2 bases, and the junction held 5 bases outside the gene matches. The CDR3 length is 13 residues. Germline V gene data show CDR1 as MNHEY and CDR2 as SMNVEV (reference sequence). The CDR3: CASWDRNTGELFF. CDR3 nucleotides: TGTGCCTCGTGGGACAGAAACACCGGGGAGCTGTTTTTT.

The chain recombines TRBV6-1 with TRBJ1-2, with a possible D match to TRBD1 (5 bases). Germline CDR1 is MNHNS and CDR2 is SASEGT. The CDR3 contains 18 residues. Trimming shortened V by 2 bases and J by 3 bases, and 22 bases separated the two germline ends. The chain's CDR3 is CASSELIWDLGPYYGYTF. DNA for the CDR3: TGTGCCAGCAGTGAACTTATTTGGGATTTGGGGCCATACTATGGCTACACCTTC.

This chain connects TRBV11-3 to TRBJ1-2; tentatively, D is TRBD1 (6 bases). The CDR3 covers 13 residues. Germline CDR1 reads SGHNT; CDR2 reads YENEEA. V was cut by 8 bases and J by 4 bases, with 14 bases left in between. CDR3: CASRTVRFYGYTF. Here the CDR3 DNA reads TGTGCCAGCCGGACAGTGAGGTTCTATGGCTACACCTTC.

The chain uses TRBV30 and TRBJ1-3; D not resolved. Germline V lookup: CDR1 GTSNPN, CDR2 SVGIG (reference sequence). The CDR3 runs to 13 residues. The V and J ends lost 6 bases and 4 bases respectively, with 13 bases between them. The CDR3 protein is CACSILLGNTIYF. The CDR3, as DNA: TGTGCCTGCTCTATCCTTTTAGGAAACACCATATATTTT.

The chain combines TRBV5-4 with TRBJ1-2, with D unclear. Germline V gives CDR1 SGHNT, CDR2 YYREEE (reference sequence). The ends were cut back, 0 bases at V and 0 bases at J, with 9 bases in the middle. There are 15 residues in the CDR3. The CDR3, as DNA: TGTGCCAGCAGCTTGGCCCCCGAGACTAACTATGGCTACACCTTC. Protein product: CASSLAPETNYGYTF.

The chain has TRBV18 and TRBJ1-3; TRBD1 matches at 7 bases. Germline V gene lookup returns CDR1 KGHSH and CDR2 LQKENI. After removal of 3 bases from V and 2 bases from J, the junction contained 7 bases not matched to a gene. This CDR3 has 16 amino acids. CDR3 region: CASSPGQTLPGNTIYF. CDR3 coding DNA: TGTGCCAGCTCACCGGGACAGACCCTTCCTGGAAACACCATATATTTT.

V gene TRBV9 combines with J gene TRBJ2-2; D is uncertain. Germline V CDR1 and CDR2: SGDLS, YYNGEE. V lost 0 bases and J lost 3, with 6 bases in between. The CDR3 spans 14 residues. The CDR3 DNA sequence: TGTGCCAGCAGCGTAGTTTATGACACCGGGGAGCTGTTTTTT. Its protein product is CASSVVYDTGELFF.

The table lists this clone with a count of one. V is TRBV2 and J is TRBJ1-2; 7 bases are a match to TRBD1. This CDR3 contains 14 residues. Per germline, CDR1 SNHLY and CDR2 FYNNEI. Losses at the gene ends were 4 bases for V and 7 bases for J; bases not matched to a gene: 9. CDR3 in amino acids: CASSADRSMVGYTF. CDR3 coding DNA: TGTGCCAGCAGTGCGGACAGGAGTATGGTTGGCTACACCTTC.

CDR3 DNA: TGTGCCAGCAGCCTGGGACTAGCGGGGGGGGCAGATACGCAGTATTTT. It encodes CASSLGLAGGADTQYF. The rearrangement uses TRBV6-6 and TRBJ2-3; 16 nucleotides line up with TRBD2. V lost 6 bases, J lost 4 bases, and 4 bases stayed unmatched. Looked up from germline, CDR1 is MNHNY and CDR2 is SVGAGI (reference sequence). There are 16 residues in the CDR3.

V is TRBV15 and J is TRBJ2-2, with 11 nucleotides matching TRBD2. Germline V gene lookup returns CDR1 LNHNV and CDR2 YYDKDF (reference sequence). The CDR3 consists of 17 residues. With V trimmed by 0 bases and J by 3 bases, 3 bases remained unmatched. In DNA, the CDR3 is TGTGCCACCAGCAGAGAACTAGCGGGAGCGGACACCGGGGAGCTGTTTTTT. This sequence encodes CATSRELAGADTGELFF.

The chain couples TRBV7-2 to TRBJ2-7, with 8 bases lining up with TRBD1. CDR3 size: 14 residues. With V trimmed by 5 bases and J by 3 bases, 6 bases remained unmatched. Germline assignment: CDR1 SGHTA and CDR2 FQGNSA. CDR3 in DNA: TGTGCCAGCAGCCCGGACAGGGACCGCTACGAGCAGTACTTC. Its translation: CASSPDRDRYEQYF.

This clone was observed a single time. J is TRBJ1-1 and V is TRBV5-6, with 9 bases identical to TRBD1. J lost 6 bases, V lost 3 bases, and 15 bases had no gene match. CDR1 is SGHDT, CDR2 YYEEEE, per germline. The CDR3 has 17 amino acids. The CDR3 protein is CASSSSGTGRALAEAFF. As DNA, the CDR3 is TGTGCCAGCAGCTCATCCGGGACAGGGAGGGCTCTGGCTGAAGCTTTCTTT.

This chain connects TRBV18 to TRBJ2-5; D gene ambiguous. In germline, CDR1 is KGHSH, CDR2 LQKENI. There are 13 residues in the CDR3. Trimming pared 2 bases from V and 3 bases from J, leaving 7 bases between. The CDR3: CASSPTTEETQYF. In DNA form, the CDR3 reads TGTGCCAGCTCACCAACTACCGAAGAGACCCAGTACTTC.

The table lists this clone with a count of one. The chain uses TRBV9 and TRBJ2-4; TRBD1 aligns across 9 bases. This CDR3 spans 14 amino acids. V was clipped by 4 bases and J by 6 bases; unmatched bases: 5. Per the germline V gene, CDR1 is SGDLS and CDR2 is YYNGEE. In DNA form, the CDR3 reads TGTGCCAGCAGCTTTGGGACAGGGTTAAACATTCAGTACTTC. Translation: CASSFGTGLNIQYF.

This clone appeared once. V and J are TRBV6-1 and TRBJ2-1, with 11 bases fitting TRBD2. The CDR3 runs to 17 residues. Germline V gene data show CDR1 as MNHNS and CDR2 as SASEGT. V shed 4 bases and J 4 bases; nucleotides not matched to a gene: 9. CDR3 region: CASSASLAGGGYNEQFF. The CDR3, as DNA: TGTGCCAGCAGTGCTTCGTTAGCGGGAGGGGGGTACAATGAGCAGTTCTTC.

The chain uses TRBV18 and TRBJ2-7; 9 bases agree with TRBD1. The CDR3 is 17 amino acids. CDR1 KGHSH and CDR2 LQKENI come from the germline V gene. J gave up 5 bases and V 2 bases, and 13 bases lay outside the gene matches. The DNA of the CDR3 is TGTGCCAGCTCACCAACGCCGCCGGGACAGGGAGGCCACGAGCAGTACTTC. Translating gives CASSPTPPGQGGHEQYF.

This clone was seen more than once but under ten times. The chain carries TRBV5-1 and TRBJ1-2; TRBD1 agrees at 8 bases. Losses at the gene ends were 2 bases for V and 4 bases for J; bases not matched to a gene: 7. The CDR3 sequence is 15 residues long. CDR1 and CDR2 (germline): SGHRS, YFSETQ. The CDR3 is CASSLSGQGSYGYTF. CDR3 nucleotide sequence: TGCGCCAGCAGCTTAAGTGGACAGGGATCCTATGGCTACACCTTC.

This sequence joins TRBV6-5 and TRBJ2-1; 7 bases are shared with TRBD1. Trimming at V came to 2 bases and at J to 6 bases, leaving 10 bases not matched to a gene. This CDR3 spans 16 amino acids. Germline CDR1 is MNHEY and CDR2 is SVGAGI. CDR3 loop: CASSYRPLDRSNEQFF. For the CDR3, the DNA is TGTGCCAGCAGTTACCGACCCCTGGACAGGTCCAATGAGCAGTTCTTC.

The genes are TRBV7-9 and TRBJ1-5; 8 positions agree with TRBD1. V lost 5 bases, J lost 5 bases, and 5 bases stayed unmatched. The CDR3 extends over 14 amino acids. Germline-derived CDR1 and CDR2 are SEHNR and FQNEAQ (reference sequence). The CDR3 sequence is CASSRDRGDQPQHF. The DNA for the CDR3 is TGTGCCAGCAGCCGAGACAGGGGCGATCAGCCCCAGCATTTT.

The chain couples TRBV4-1 to TRBJ2-1; D perhaps matches TRBD2 (7 bases). Germline loops: CDR1 MGHRA, CDR2 YSYEKL. Trimming removed 4 bases from V and 6 bases from J, with 16 bases in between. The CDR3 runs 15 residues. The CDR3 nucleotides are TGCGCCAGCAGCCGCCCCGGGGGGCGCGTCAATGAGCAGTTCTTC. It translates to CASSRPGGRVNEQFF.

This sequence joins TRBV5-1 and TRBJ2-3; a possible D gene is TRBD1 (5 bases). The CDR3 extends over 15 amino acids. V shed 0 bases and J shed 6 bases, with 14 bases lying between them. Germline V lookup: CDR1 SGHRS, CDR2 YFSETQ. CDR3 nucleotides: TGCGCCAGCAGCTTGGTGGGCAGGGATTTGGATACGCAGTATTTT. Translated, it gives CASSLVGRDLDTQYF.

The CDR3 is CASSVVGGGAGDTQYF. The CDR3 DNA is TGTGCCAGCAGCGTAGTTGGCGGGGGGGCGGGGGATACGCAGTATTTT. The chain employs TRBV9 and TRBJ2-3; 9 nucleotides align to TRBD2. Germline V gives CDR1 SGDLS, CDR2 YYNGEE. V was clipped by 0 bases and J by 6 bases; unmatched bases: 8. The CDR3 contains 16 residues. The full variable domain, completed using reference TRBV9 and TRBJ2-3, is DSGVTQTPKHLITATGQRVTLRCSPRSGDLSVYWYQQSLDQGLQFLIQYYNGEERAKGNILERFSAQQFPDLHSELNLSSLELGDSALYFCASSVVGGGAGDTQYFGPGTRLTVL.

The chain employs TRBV4-1 and TRBJ2-7; 9 nucleotides match TRBD2. This CDR3 region has 16 residues. V was pared by 1 base and J by 3 bases, with 7 bases of the junction left unmatched. Germline V CDR1 and CDR2: MGHRA, YSYEKL. DNA of the CDR3: TGCGCCAGCAGCCAAGCTCCAGGTAGCGGGGGCTACGAGCAGTACTTC. Amino acids: CASSQAPGSGGYEQYF.

The genes are TRBV5-1 and TRBJ2-7, with D unclear. The CDR3 contains 13 residues. With 4 bases removed from V and 0 bases from J, the gap between germline ends came to 8 bases. CDR1 and CDR2 (germline): SGHRS, YFSETQ. In nucleotides, the CDR3 is TGCGCCAGCAGCAGTTCGGTCTCCTACGAGCAGTACTTC. This codes for CASSSSVSYEQYF.

V gene TRBV2 combines with J gene TRBJ2-7, with TRBD2 matching 8 bases. Germline CDR1 and CDR2: SNHLY and FYNNEI. This CDR3 region has 15 residues. V shed 8 bases and J 0 bases; nucleotides not matched to a gene: 9. CDR3 DNA sequence: TGTGCCAGCGCCGACACTAGCGGAGGCTCCTACGAGCAGTACTTC. It encodes CASADTSGGSYEQYF.